The source of this T cell receptor beta chain is a study of beta chain features in type 1 diabetes. About the study: No age, gender or cell yield differences were seen between patients and healthy donors.

cDNA synthesis used the whole RNA isolate, giving expressed TCRB sequences. Measured with immunoSEQ multiplex PCR; TCRdb has only the in-frame clones, and not every one. Altogether under 300,000 clones are present, less than 35% being singletons, with the ten largest covering 3.5% to 4%. Cells sorted by CD45RO/CCR7/CD25/CD127/CD95/CD27 comprised CD4+ naive, central memory, regulatory and stem cell-like memory cells. This TCR was sampled from a man aged 30-40 years in good health. The material sequenced was central memory CD4+ T cells from blood.

The CDR3 DNA follows: TGTGCCAGCAGTCCTCCTAGCGGGAGAAAGCAGTACGAGCAGTACTTC. It is translated as CASSPPSGRKQYEQYF. The V gene is TRBV28, the J gene TRBJ2-7; TRBD2 matches at 10 bases. Germline trimming cut 5 bases from V and 4 bases from J; bases unmatched to any gene: 11. The germline V gene encodes CDR1 MDHEN and CDR2 SYDVKM. CDR3 length equals 16 residues.